This record looks at one T cell receptor (beta chain) sequence and its context. The sample comes from a study of Ad26.COV2.S vaccination and SARS-CoV-2 variants. Libraries were prepared by immunoSEQ multiplex PCR; TCRdb keeps only in-frame clonotypes and omits some of them. The sample comprises a few hundred thousand clones, around 93% of which are singletons, and more than 1.5% rests with the top ten. Described treatment: 15 to 20 received Ad26.COV2.S at low or high dose, single or two shots; five or six received placebo; per-sample allocation not given. Samples were taken on day 63 after the first vaccine or placebo injection. Expression of Wuhan-strain SARS-CoV-2 spike came from the Ad26 vector that formed the vaccine. The starting material was peripheral blood, obtained in a trial of Ad26.COV2.S vaccine versus placebo. This TCR was sampled from a person between 18 and 59 years old who received the Ad26.COV2.S COVID-19 vaccine or a placebo.

CDR3 sequence (DNA): TGTGCCAGCAGTTCCCAGACCCCCCCGACTGAAGCTTTCTTT. The encoded protein is CASSSQTPPTEAFF. This sequence joins TRBV27 and TRBJ1-1, with D unresolved. Germline V gives CDR1 MNHEY, CDR2 SMNVEV (reference sequence). V was pared by 4 bases and J by 5 bases, with 14 bases between. The CDR3 extends over 14 amino acids.